What follows are 21 T cell receptor beta chains derived from one specimen sequenced in a study of neurological immune-mediated disorders. TCRdb re-derived calls from the 5' RACE reads in MiXCR, one entry per CDR3 protein. The sample gives tens of thousands of distinct CDR3 sequences, 3% to 4% of which show up once; approximately 2.2% is in the top ten. Sequencing used PBMCs. The receptors come from a man between 25 and 39 years old with multiple sclerosis.

This clonotype occurred a few times. CDR3 sequence: CSSLGLAGYNEQFF. The CDR3 nucleotides read TGCAGCTCCTTAGGGCTAGCGGGGTACAATGAGCAGTTCTTC. The gene calls are TRBV20-1 and TRBJ2-1, with TRBD2 matching over 9 bases. Looked up from germline, CDR1 is DFQATT and CDR2 is SNEGSKA (reference sequence). The CDR3 totals 14 residues.

This clonotype was picked up many times. The chain employs TRBV6-2 or TRBV6-3 and TRBJ1-1, with a possible D match to TRBD1 (6 bases). Trimming cost V 7 bases and J 5 bases, with 20 bases left between them. This CDR3 contains 15 residues. Per the germline V gene, CDR1 is MNHEY and CDR2 is SVGEGT. The CDR3 DNA follows: TGTGCCAGCAATAGTCTGGCAGGGGTGGAGACTGAAGCTTTCTTT. It translates to CASNSLAGVETEAFF.

This clonotype was found many times. The chain uses TRBV3-1 and TRBJ1-1; D is undetermined. The CDR3 runs to 13 residues. The germline V gene encodes CDR1 LGHDT and CDR2 YNNKEL (reference sequence). Between the trimmed V and J ends, which lost 1 base and 6 bases, there was a span of 9 bases. Written as DNA, the CDR3 is TGTGCCAGCAGCCAAGGGGAGGGCGCTGAAGCTTTCTTT. Its protein is CASSQGEGAEAFF.

This clonotype was counted many times. The chain employs TRBV12-3 or TRBV12-4 and TRBJ2-4; D is tentatively TRBD1 or TRBD2 (5 bases each). The CDR3 is 11 amino acids. V was clipped by 5 bases and J by 9 bases, with 8 bases between them. The CDR3 DNA follows: TGTGCCAGCAGTCCAGGGAGCATTCAGTACTTC. This sequence encodes CASSPGSIQYF.

This clonotype was picked up a small number of times. J is TRBJ2-2 and V is TRBV2, with D perhaps TRBD1 (5 bases). This CDR3 comprises 16 residues. V lost 3 bases and J lost 1, with 12 bases in between. The germline CDR1 and CDR2 sequences are SNHLY and FYNNEI. The CDR3 sequence: CASSEQGPLNTGELFF. CDR3 DNA: TGTGCCAGCAGTGAGCAGGGCCCTCTGAACACCGGGGAGCTGTTTTTT. The full variable domain, rest sourced from reference TRBV2 and TRBJ2-2, is EPEVTQTPSHQVTQMGQEVILRCVPISNHLYFYWYRQILGQKVEFLVSFYNNEISEKSEIFDDQFSVERPDGSNFTLKIRSTKLEDSAMYFCASSEQGPLNTGELFFGEGSRLTVL.

This clonotype was seen many times. The chain combines TRBV12-3 or TRBV12-4 with TRBJ1-2, with 7 bases identical to TRBD1. The V segment lost 3 bases and the J segment 4 bases; nucleotides outside the gene matches: 8. The CDR3 extends over 15 amino acids. For the CDR3, the DNA is TGTGCCAGCAGTTTTTACACTGGGACAGCCTATGGCTACACCTTC. Encoded protein: CASSFYTGTAYGYTF.

This clonotype was observed many times. The chain has TRBV25-1 and TRBJ1-2; D is unresolved. Trimming took off 2 bases at V and 4 bases at J, with 11 bases between the two ends. The CDR3 totals 14 residues. The germline gives CDR1 MGHDK, CDR2 SYGVNS. The CDR3 bases are TGTGCCAGCAGTGAAGATGGGTCTAGCTATGGCTACACCTTC. As protein: CASSEDGSSYGYTF.

This chain links TRBV7-8 with TRBJ1-2; D gene ambiguous. The CDR3 consists of 13 residues. The germline V gene encodes CDR1 SGHVS and CDR2 FQNEAQ. V shed 1 base and J shed 8 bases, with 11 bases lying between them. The CDR3 coding sequence is TGTGCCAGCAGCTTAGATGAATACTTAGGCTACACCTTC. Translation: CASSLDEYLGYTF.

Turning to this clonotype: It may be a read error: a sequence one base away is much more abundant. The V and J genes are TRBV6-5 and TRBJ2-5, with 8 bases lining up with TRBD2. V trimming: 0 bases; J trimming: 4 bases; junction bases outside the gene matches: 7. Germline V lookup: CDR1 MNHEY, CDR2 SVGAGI. The CDR3 sequence is 16 residues long. The CDR3 sequence is CASSYSGTRGAETQYF. The CDR3 DNA reads as TGTGCCAGCAGTTACTCAGGGACTAGAGGGGCAGAGACCCAGTACTTC.

This clonotype was picked up many times. This chain links TRBV7-6 with TRBJ2-7, with unresolved D. The CDR3 runs to 12 residues. Trimming took 5 bases from V and 7 from J, leaving 12 bases between them. Germline V gene data show CDR1 as SGHVS and CDR2 as FNYEAQ. DNA of the CDR3: TGTGCCAGCAGCCCCCCAGCTGGAGAGCAGTACTTC. It yields the protein CASSPPAGEQYF.

This clonotype was observed a handful of times. A junction end diverges from the germline sequence, so it may reflect a read error. The J gene is TRBJ1-5, the V gene TRBV20-1; a weak D match, TRBD1 (5 bases). The CDR3 runs 14 residues. Germline V gene data show CDR1 as DFQATT and CDR2 as SNEGSKA (reference sequence). The CDR3 DNA reads as TGCAGTGCTCGCCGGGATGGGGCGGATCAGCCCCAGAATTTT. Its protein product is CSARRDGADQPQNF.

This chain uses TRBV27 with TRBJ2-2; 7 nucleotides line up with TRBD1. The CDR3 contains 17 residues. After removal of 7 bases from V and 0 bases from J, the junction contained 11 bases not matched to a gene. Germline lookup yields CDR1 MNHEY and CDR2 SMNVEV (reference sequence). This chain's CDR3 is CASNGGRGPSNTGELFF. CDR3 in DNA: TGTGCCAGCAACGGCGGAAGGGGGCCATCGAACACCGGGGAGCTGTTTTTT.

This clonotype was observed at least ten times. This chain links TRBV7-2 with TRBJ2-7; D may be TRBD1 (6 bases). The germline V and J ends were trimmed by 5 bases and 6 bases, with 20 bases remaining between them. The CDR3 has 15 residues. Germline V lookup: CDR1 SGHTA, CDR2 FQGNSA. In DNA, the CDR3 is TGTGCCAGCAGCGAACAGTGGGCAGGGGTTGGCGAGCAGTACTTC. Protein sequence: CASSEQWAGVGEQYF.

This clonotype was detected ten times or more. The chain employs TRBV7-9 and TRBJ2-4, with D perhaps assigned TRBD1 or TRBD2 (6 bases each). The CDR3 consists of 16 residues. Germline CDR1 is SEHNR and CDR2 is FQNEAQ (reference sequence). The V and J ends lost 4 bases and 3 bases respectively, with 16 bases between them. CDR3 DNA: TGTGCCAGCAGCTCGCCCGGCGGAGGGGGCAAAAACATTCAGTACTTC. Translation gives CASSSPGGGGKNIQYF.

This clonotype was found many times. CDR3 sequence (DNA): TGCAGTGCTATTGATTGGGGGGGGAGCAATCAGCCCCAGCATTTT. It codes for CSAIDWGGSNQPQHF. The V and J genes are TRBV20-1 and TRBJ1-5; D perhaps matches TRBD1 (5 bases). Germline V gene lookup returns CDR1 DFQATT and CDR2 SNEGSKA (reference sequence). The CDR3 length is 15 residues. Trimming stripped 4 bases from V and 1 base from J, with 14 bases between.

This clonotype occurred many times. The chain combines TRBV13 with TRBJ2-7; TRBD2 aligns across 10 bases. The CDR3 covers 16 residues. The germline CDR1 and CDR2 sequences are PRHDT and FYEKMQ (reference sequence). Unmatched junction bases numbered 9, after V lost 5 bases and J lost 2 bases. The CDR3: CASSVSGGVRPYEQYF. The DNA of the CDR3 is TGTGCCAGCAGCGTAAGCGGGGGGGTACGACCCTACGAGCAGTACTTC.

Ten or more counts support this clonotype. The V and J genes are TRBV4-3 and TRBJ2-1, with 8 nucleotides matching TRBD1. The germline V gene has CDR1 LGHNA and CDR2 YSLEER. Trimming took 4 bases from V and 14 from J; bases not matched to a gene: 10. The CDR3 is 13 amino acids. The CDR3 reads CASSPTGQGREFF. The DNA of the CDR3 is TGCGCCAGCAGCCCCACCGGACAGGGACGGGAGTTCTTC.

This clonotype was seen only once. This could be a read error, since a much larger clone is one nucleotide away. The chain has TRBV5-1 and TRBJ2-1, with D possibly matching TRBD1 (5 bases). CDR3 length: 13 amino acids. The germline gives CDR1 SGHRS, CDR2 YFSETQ. V lost 1 base and J 4 bases, leaving 6 bases between the germline ends. The CDR3 DNA follows: TGCGCCAGCAGCTTGTCAGGGTACAATGAGCAGTTCTTC. Its protein is CASSLSGYNEQFF.

At least ten counts were recorded for this clonotype. The V call is TRBV5-1, the J call TRBJ1-5, with 7 nucleotides matching TRBD1. CDR1 and CDR2 from the germline V gene are SGHRS and YFSETQ. J was trimmed by 3 bases and V by 3 bases; bases with no gene match: 6. The CDR3 totals 15 residues. CDR3 sequence reads: CASSSGTDYNQPQHF. The CDR3, as DNA: TGCGCCAGCAGCTCAGGGACAGATTACAATCAGCCCCAGCATTTT. The full variable domain, with the rest looked up from reference TRBV5-1 and TRBJ1-5, is KAGVTQTPRYLIKTRGQQVTLSCSPISGHRSVSWYQQTPGQGLQFLFEYFSETQRNKGNFPGRFSGRQFSNSRSEMNVSTLELGDSALYLCASSSGTDYNQPQHFGDGTRLSIL.

This clonotype was seen repeatedly, ten times or more. This rearrangement joins TRBV20-1 to TRBJ2-2; D is perhaps TRBD1 (6 bases). Germline lookup yields CDR1 DFQATT and CDR2 SNEGSKA (reference sequence). The CDR3 length is 14 residues. V shed 3 bases and J shed 2 bases, with 10 bases lying between them. The chain's CDR3 is CSARRQVNTGELFF. In DNA form, the CDR3 reads TGCAGTGCTAGGAGACAGGTTAACACCGGGGAGCTGTTTTTT.

This clonotype was counted at least ten times. The chain combines TRBV7-2 with TRBJ1-2; TRBD1 matches at 8 bases. Germline V gene sequence: CDR1 SGHTA, CDR2 FQGNSA. The V segment lost 5 bases and the J segment 6 bases; nucleotides outside the gene matches: 8. This CDR3 comprises 14 residues. The DNA of the CDR3 is TGTGCCAGCAGCCCAGGACAGGGCGGCCATGGCTACACCTTC. Protein product: CASSPGQGGHGYTF.